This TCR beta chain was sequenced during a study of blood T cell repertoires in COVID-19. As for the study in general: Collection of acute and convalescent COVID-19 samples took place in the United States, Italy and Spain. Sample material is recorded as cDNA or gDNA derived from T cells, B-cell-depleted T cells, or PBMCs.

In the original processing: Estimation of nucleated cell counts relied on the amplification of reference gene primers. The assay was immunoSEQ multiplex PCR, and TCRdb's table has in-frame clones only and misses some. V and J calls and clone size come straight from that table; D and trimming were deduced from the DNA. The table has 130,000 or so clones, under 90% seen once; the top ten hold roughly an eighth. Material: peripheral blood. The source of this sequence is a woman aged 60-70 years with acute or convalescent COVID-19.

The CDR3 DNA reads as TGTGCCAGCAGCGTAGGGGGGGGGCTCCAAGAGACCCAGTACTTC. Protein product: CASSVGGGLQETQYF. The rearrangement uses TRBV9 and TRBJ2-5, with D possibly TRBD2 on 7 matching bases. V was pared by 0 bases and J by 1 base, with 10 bases between. Germline V gene data show CDR1 as SGDLS and CDR2 as YYNGEE. The CDR3 is 15 amino acids.